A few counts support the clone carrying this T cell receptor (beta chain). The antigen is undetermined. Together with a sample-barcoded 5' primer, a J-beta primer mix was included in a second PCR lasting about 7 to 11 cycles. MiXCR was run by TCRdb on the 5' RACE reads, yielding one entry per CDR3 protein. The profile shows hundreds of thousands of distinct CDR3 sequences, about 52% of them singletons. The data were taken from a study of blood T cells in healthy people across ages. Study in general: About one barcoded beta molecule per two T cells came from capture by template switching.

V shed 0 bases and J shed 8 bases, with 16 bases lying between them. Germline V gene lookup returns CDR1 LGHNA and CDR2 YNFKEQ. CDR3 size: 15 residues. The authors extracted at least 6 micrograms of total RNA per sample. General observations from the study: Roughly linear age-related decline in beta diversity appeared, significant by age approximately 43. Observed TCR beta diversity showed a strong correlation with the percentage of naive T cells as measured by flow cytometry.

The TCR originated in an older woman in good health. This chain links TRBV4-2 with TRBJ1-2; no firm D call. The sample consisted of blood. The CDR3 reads CASSQEELGERGYTF. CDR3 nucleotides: TGTGCCAGCAGCCAAGAGGAACTCGGCGAGCGGGGCTACACCTTC.